This T cell receptor beta chain comes out of a study of T cell changes during pregnancy in multiple sclerosis (dated by TCRdb to between 2018 and 2020). Describing the broader study: In women with multiple sclerosis, the researchers looked at how the T cell repertoire shifted as pregnancy progressed.

Trimming takes 3 bases from V and 1 base from J, and the germline ends sit 6 bases apart. The germline V gene encodes CDR1 LNHDA and CDR2 SQIVND (reference sequence). The CDR3 runs 13 amino acids, cysteine and phenylalanine included. Just CDR3 DNA is preserved here, 39 bases in frame from base 1. Comment on this clone: Its antigen has not been determined. There are no base qualities to consult, and no much larger clone falls within one base.

The library was made by the immunoSEQ multiplex PCR assay. TCRdb re-hosts the immuneACCESS table, in-frame sequences only. Its copies lack some clones; in the studies checked, an unresolved V gene accounts for under half of them, and the cause for the rest is not known. A total of 130,000 or so clones appear in this sample, around 95% of them only once. The ten largest clones capture more than 0.4% of the sample. The sample here was peripheral blood, taken after pregnancy. The rearrangement combines TRBV19 with TRBJ1-1; the D gene is unclear. The TCR sequence derives from a female donor with multiple sclerosis, enrolled in a pregnancy study. The CDR3 region reads CASSIKPNTEAFF. DNA sequence: TGTGCCAGTAGTATCAAGCCGAACACTGAAGCTTTCTTT.